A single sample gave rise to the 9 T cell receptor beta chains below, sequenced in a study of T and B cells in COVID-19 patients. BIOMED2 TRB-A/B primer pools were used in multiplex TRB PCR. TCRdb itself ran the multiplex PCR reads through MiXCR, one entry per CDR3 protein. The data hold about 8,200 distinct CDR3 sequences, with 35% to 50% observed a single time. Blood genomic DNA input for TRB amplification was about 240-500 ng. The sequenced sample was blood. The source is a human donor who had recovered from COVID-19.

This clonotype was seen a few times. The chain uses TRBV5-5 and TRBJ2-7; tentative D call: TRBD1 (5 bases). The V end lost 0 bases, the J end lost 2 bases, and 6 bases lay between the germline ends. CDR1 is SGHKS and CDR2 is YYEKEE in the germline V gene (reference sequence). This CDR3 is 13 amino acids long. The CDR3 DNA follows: TGTGCCAGCAGCTTGGGCAGGGCCTACGAGCAGTACTTC. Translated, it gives CASSLGRAYEQYF.

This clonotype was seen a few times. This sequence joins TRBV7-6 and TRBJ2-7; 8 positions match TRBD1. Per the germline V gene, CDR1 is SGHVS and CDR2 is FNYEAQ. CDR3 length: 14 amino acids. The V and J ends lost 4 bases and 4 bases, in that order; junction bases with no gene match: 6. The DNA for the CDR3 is TGTGCCAGCAGCTCACCAGGGGGCGCATACGAGCAGTACTTC. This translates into CASSSPGGAYEQYF.

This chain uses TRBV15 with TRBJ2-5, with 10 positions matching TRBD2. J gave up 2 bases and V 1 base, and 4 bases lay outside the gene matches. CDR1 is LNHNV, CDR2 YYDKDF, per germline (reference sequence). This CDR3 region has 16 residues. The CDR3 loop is CATSRARTSGQETQYF. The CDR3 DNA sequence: TGTGCCACCAGCAGAGCCCGGACTAGCGGACAAGAGACCCAGTACTTC.

DNA of the CDR3: TGTGCCAGCAGCTTGCAGCGGGGGGCCGGGGAAGAGACCCAGTACTTC. Amino acids: CASSLQRGAGEETQYF. This chain links TRBV5-4 with TRBJ2-5; 9 nucleotides agree with TRBD2. CDR1 and CDR2 (germline): SGHNT, YYREEE (reference sequence). With V trimmed by 1 base and J by 3 bases, 7 bases remained unmatched. This CDR3 has 16 amino acids.

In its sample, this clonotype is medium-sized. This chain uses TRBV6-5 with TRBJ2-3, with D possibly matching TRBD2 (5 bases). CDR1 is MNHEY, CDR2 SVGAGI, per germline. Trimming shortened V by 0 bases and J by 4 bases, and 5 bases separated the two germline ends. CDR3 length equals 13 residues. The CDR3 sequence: CASSYSGADTQYF. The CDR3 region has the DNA TGTGCCAGCAGTTACTCCGGGGCAGATACGCAGTATTTT.

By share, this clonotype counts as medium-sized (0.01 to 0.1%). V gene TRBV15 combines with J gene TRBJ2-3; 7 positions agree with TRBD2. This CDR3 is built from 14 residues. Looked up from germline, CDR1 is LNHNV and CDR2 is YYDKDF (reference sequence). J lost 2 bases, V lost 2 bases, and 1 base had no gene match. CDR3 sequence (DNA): TGTGCCACCAGCAGACTAGCGGACACAGATACGCAGTATTTT. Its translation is CATSRLADTDTQYF.

The CDR3 DNA sequence: TGTGCCAGCTCCAAAGCCCAGGGACAGGACTCGTTCTTC. Translated, it gives CASSKAQGQDSFF. The rearrangement uses TRBV18 and TRBJ2-1, with TRBD1 matching 8 bases. CDR3 length: 13 residues. V lost 6 bases and J lost 15; bases outside the gene matches: 13. Germline lookup yields CDR1 KGHSH and CDR2 LQKENI.

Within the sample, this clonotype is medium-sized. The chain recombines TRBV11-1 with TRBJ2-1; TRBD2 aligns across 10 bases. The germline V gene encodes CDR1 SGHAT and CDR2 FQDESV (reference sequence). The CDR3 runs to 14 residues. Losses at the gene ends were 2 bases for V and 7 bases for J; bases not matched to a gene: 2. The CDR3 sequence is CASSLLAGVNEQFF. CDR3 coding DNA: TGTGCCAGCAGCTTACTAGCGGGGGTAAATGAGCAGTTCTTC.

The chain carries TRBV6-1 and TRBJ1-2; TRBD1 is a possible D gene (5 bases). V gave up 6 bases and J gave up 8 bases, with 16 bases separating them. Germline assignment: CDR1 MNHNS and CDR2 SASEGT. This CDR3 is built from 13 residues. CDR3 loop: CASSPEGLGGYTF. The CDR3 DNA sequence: TGTGCCAGCAGCCCCGAGGGGCTGGGAGGCTACACCTTC.